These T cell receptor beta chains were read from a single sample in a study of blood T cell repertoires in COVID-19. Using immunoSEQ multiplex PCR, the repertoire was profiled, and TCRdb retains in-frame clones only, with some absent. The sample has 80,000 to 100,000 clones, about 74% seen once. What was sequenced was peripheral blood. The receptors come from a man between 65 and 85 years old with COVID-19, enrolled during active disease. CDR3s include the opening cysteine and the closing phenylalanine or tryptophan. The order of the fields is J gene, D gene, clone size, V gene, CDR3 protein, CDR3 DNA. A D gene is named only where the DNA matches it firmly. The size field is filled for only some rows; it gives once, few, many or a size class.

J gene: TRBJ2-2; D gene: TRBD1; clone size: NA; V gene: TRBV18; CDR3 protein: CASSKDGQGASTGELFF; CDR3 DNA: TGTGCCAGCTCTAAAGACGGACAGGGGGCGAGCACCGGGGAGCTGTTTTTT
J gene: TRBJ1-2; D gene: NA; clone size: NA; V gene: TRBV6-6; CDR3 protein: CASRAWGGLVDGYTF; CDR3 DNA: TGTGCCAGCAGAGCTTGGGGGGGCCTCGTGGATGGCTACACCTTC
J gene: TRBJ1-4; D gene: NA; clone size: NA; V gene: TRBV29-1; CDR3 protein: CSVEGGTNEKLFF; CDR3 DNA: TGCAGCGTTGAGGGGGGAACTAATGAAAAACTGTTTTTT
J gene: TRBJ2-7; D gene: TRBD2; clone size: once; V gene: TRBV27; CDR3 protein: CASSRPRGGEQYF; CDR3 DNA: TGTGCCAGCAGTCGCCCCCGGGGGGGTGAGCAGTACTTC
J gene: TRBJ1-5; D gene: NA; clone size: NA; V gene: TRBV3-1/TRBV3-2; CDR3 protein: CASSQMDSQPQHF; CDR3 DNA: TGTGCCAGCAGCCAAATGGACAGTCAGCCCCAGCATTTT
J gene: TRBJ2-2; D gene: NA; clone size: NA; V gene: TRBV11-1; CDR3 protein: CASSLERVAGELFF; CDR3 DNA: TGTGCCAGCAGCTTAGAGAGGGTGGCCGGGGAGCTGTTTTTT
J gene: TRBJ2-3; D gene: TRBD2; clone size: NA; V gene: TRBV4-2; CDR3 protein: CASSRETSGRGYF; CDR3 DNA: TGTGCCAGCAGCCGTGAGACTAGCGGGAGGGGGTATTTT
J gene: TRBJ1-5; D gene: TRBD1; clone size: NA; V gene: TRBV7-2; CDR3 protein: CASSPDRASNQPQHF; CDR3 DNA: TGTGCCAGCAGCCCGGACAGGGCTAGCAATCAGCCCCAGCATTTT
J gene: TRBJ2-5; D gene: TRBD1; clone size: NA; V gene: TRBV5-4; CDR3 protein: CASSGGRTGGDLGPETQYF; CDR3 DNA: TGTGCCAGCAGCGGAGGGCGGACAGGGGGGGACCTAGGTCCAGAGACCCAGTACTTC
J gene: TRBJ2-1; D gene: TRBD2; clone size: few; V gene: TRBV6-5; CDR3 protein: CASSSGSSYNEQFF; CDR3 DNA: TGTGCCAGCAGTAGCGGGAGTTCCTACAATGAGCAGTTCTTC
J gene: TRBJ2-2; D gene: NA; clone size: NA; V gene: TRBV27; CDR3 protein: CATSGGITGELFF; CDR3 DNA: TGTGCCACCTCAGGGGGGATAACCGGGGAGCTGTTTTTT
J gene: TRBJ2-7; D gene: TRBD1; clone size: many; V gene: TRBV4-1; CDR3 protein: CASSQAGTGSLHF; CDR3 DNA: TGCGCCAGCAGCCAGGCCGGGACAGGGAGTTTACACTTC
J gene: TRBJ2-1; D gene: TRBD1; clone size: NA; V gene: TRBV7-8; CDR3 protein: CASSKSSWTGLNEQFF; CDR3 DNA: TGTGCCAGCAGCAAATCCTCATGGACAGGGCTAAATGAGCAGTTCTTC
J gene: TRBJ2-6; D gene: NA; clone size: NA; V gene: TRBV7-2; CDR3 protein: CASSFRSGANVLTF; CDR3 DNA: TGTGCCAGCAGCTTTCGGTCTGGGGCCAACGTCCTGACTTTC
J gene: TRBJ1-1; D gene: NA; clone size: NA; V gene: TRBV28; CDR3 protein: CASSPGWGVEAFF; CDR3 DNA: TGTGCCAGCAGTCCAGGATGGGGAGTTGAAGCTTTCTTT
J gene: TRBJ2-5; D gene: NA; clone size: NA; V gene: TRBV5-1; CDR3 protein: CASSDAETQYF; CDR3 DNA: TGCGCCAGTTCCGATGCGGAGACCCAGTACTTC
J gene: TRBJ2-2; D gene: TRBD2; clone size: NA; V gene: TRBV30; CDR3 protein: CAWSVPKRGLAGAVLTGELFF; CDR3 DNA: TGTGCCTGGAGTGTCCCCAAACGCGGACTAGCGGGAGCGGTCTTGACCGGGGAGCTGTTTTTT
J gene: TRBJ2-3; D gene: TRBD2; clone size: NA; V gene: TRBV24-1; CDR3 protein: CATSDLYSGDRTDTQYF; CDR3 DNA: TGTGCCACCAGTGATTTGTATAGCGGGGACCGCACAGATACGCAGTATTTT
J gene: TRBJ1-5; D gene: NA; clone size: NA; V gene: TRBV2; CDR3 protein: CASSVGHRQPQHF; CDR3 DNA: TGTGCCAGCAGTGTGGGGCACAGACAGCCCCAGCATTTT